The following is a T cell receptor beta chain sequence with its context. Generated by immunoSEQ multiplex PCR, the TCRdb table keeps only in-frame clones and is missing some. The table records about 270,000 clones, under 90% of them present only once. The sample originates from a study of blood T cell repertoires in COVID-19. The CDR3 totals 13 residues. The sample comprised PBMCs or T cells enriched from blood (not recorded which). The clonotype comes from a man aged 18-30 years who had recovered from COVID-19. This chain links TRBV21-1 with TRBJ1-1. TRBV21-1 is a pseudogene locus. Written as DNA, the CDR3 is TGTGCCAGCAGCATAACTAGGAACACTGAAGCTTTCTTT. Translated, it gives CASSITRNTEAFF.